Following are 7 T cell receptor beta chains from one sample sequenced in a study of control samples from healthy donors and cancer patients. Some clones are missing from TCRdb's copy, which holds only in-frame ones; the method was immunoSEQ multiplex PCR. The sample lists some 150,000 clones, approximately 92% seen once, with about 3% in the top ten. Sequencing was performed on blood. These receptors were collected from a man aged 25-45 years in good health.

The V gene is TRBV29-1, the J gene TRBJ2-7; TRBD2 aligns across 14 bases. CDR3 size: 15 residues. Germline CDR1 and CDR2: SQVTM and ANQGSEA. The junction had 10 bases not matched to a gene; V was cut back by 6 bases and J by 6 bases. The CDR3 nucleotides are TGCAGCGTAGGACTAGCGGGGGGACATATTCTCGAGCAGTACTTC. It specifies CSVGLAGGHILEQYF.

The rearrangement links TRBV7-2 to TRBJ1-2, with 9 positions matching TRBD1. After removal of 1 base from V and 2 bases from J, the junction contained 2 bases not matched to a gene. CDR3 length: 15 amino acids. Germline V CDR1 and CDR2: SGHTA, FQGNSA. The CDR3 region is CASSLGDRANYGYTF. Here the CDR3 DNA reads TGTGCCAGCAGCTTAGGGGACAGGGCGAACTATGGCTACACCTTC.

The chain joins TRBV14 to TRBJ1-3; 7 nucleotides align to TRBD1. The germline gives CDR1 SGHDN, CDR2 FVKESK. The CDR3 covers 16 residues. V shed 4 bases and J 4 bases; nucleotides not matched to a gene: 10. This chain's CDR3 is CASSPALGTAGNTIYF. The CDR3 DNA reads as TGTGCCAGCAGCCCCGCACTCGGGACAGCGGGAAACACCATATATTTT.

The V and J genes are TRBV28 and TRBJ2-1; 12 bases align to TRBD2. CDR1 is MDHEN and CDR2 is SYDVKM in the germline V gene. The CDR3 covers 18 residues. V trimming: 5 bases; J trimming: 0 bases; junction bases outside the gene matches: 8. The CDR3 is CASSKLAGGQDSYNEQFF. The CDR3 nucleotides read TGTGCCAGCAGTAAACTAGCGGGGGGCCAAGACTCCTACAATGAGCAGTTCTTC. Looking up the rest from reference TRBV28 and TRBJ2-1 gives the full variable domain: DVKVTQSSRYLVKRTGEKVFLECVQDMDHENMFWYRQDPGLGLRLIYFSYDVKMKEKGDIPEGYSVSREKKERFSLILESASTNQTSMYLCASSKLAGGQDSYNEQFFGPGTRLTVL.

The chain links TRBV10-3 to TRBJ1-6; D unresolved. Germline-derived CDR1 and CDR2 are ENHRY and SYGVKD. The CDR3 has 16 amino acids. Trimming shortened V by 2 bases and J by 1 base, and 9 bases separated the two germline ends. CDR3 residues: CAISEPKGSYNSPLHF. CDR3 DNA: TGTGCCATCAGTGAGCCCAAGGGATCCTATAATTCACCCCTCCACTTT.

This clone came up a few times. The chain is built from TRBV28 and TRBJ2-1, with 8 positions matching TRBD1. Germline values: CDR1 MDHEN, CDR2 SYDVKM. V was clipped by 6 bases and J by 4 bases; unmatched bases: 8. This CDR3 has 15 amino acids. As DNA, the CDR3 is TGTGCCAGCAGCCACAGGGGGATTTTTTACAATGAGCAGTTCTTC. Protein sequence: CASSHRGIFYNEQFF.

This chain joins TRBV2 and TRBJ2-7, with 10 bases identical to TRBD1. With 4 bases clipped from V and 3 bases from J, the junction kept 3 bases outside the gene matches. This CDR3 comprises 14 residues. Germline values: CDR1 SNHLY, CDR2 FYNNEI. The CDR3, as DNA: TGTGCCAGCAGTGCCGGGACAGGGGTCTACGAGCAGTACTTC. As protein: CASSAGTGVYEQYF.